This paragraph covers one T cell receptor beta chain sequence. As processed by the authors: Nucleated cell counts were estimated from reference gene primer amplification. Clones were sequenced by immunoSEQ multiplex PCR, and TCRdb holds only the in-frame ones, with some missing. V and J calls and clone size are given by that table; D and trimming were obtained from the DNA. This sample yields 150,000 to 200,000 clones, of which around four fifths are seen a single time; about 2.5% belongs to the top ten. Patients from Seattle were sampled longitudinally, starting during active infection. Germline V gives CDR1 SQVTM, CDR2 ANQGSEA. This CDR3 has 11 amino acids. Trimming left V 6 bases short and J 6 bases short, with 11 bases between. The data are from a study of blood T cell repertoires in COVID-19. The overall study: Samples taken during acute and convalescent COVID-19 were collected in the United States, Italy and Spain. T cells, B-cell-depleted T cells, or PBMCs supplied cDNA or gDNA.

The clonotype originates from a woman at least 80 years old with COVID-19, enrolled during active disease. The sample comprised peripheral blood. The chain joins TRBV29-1 to TRBJ1-2; possible D gene TRBD1, 5 bases. CDR3 sequence reads: CSVTGGDGYTF. In nucleotides, the CDR3 is TGCAGCGTGACTGGGGGGGATGGCTACACCTTC.